The T cell receptor (beta chain) under discussion was sequenced for a study of human T cells and chemical hapten exposure. Each cDNA molecule in the library carried unique molecular identifiers. TCRdb called the RACE reads again in MiXCR, with one record for every CDR3 protein. The sample consists of about 360,000 distinct CDR3 sequences, around 7% of them appearing once. This clonotype was recorded a few times. Germline-derived CDR1 and CDR2 are MNHEY and SVGAGI. The length of the CDR3 is 17 residues. V shed 0 bases and J 4 bases; nucleotides not matched to a gene: 11. Time point here: patch test 1, 2 weeks after DPC sensitization. The treatment denotes: therapeutic diphenylcyclopropenone sensitization with weekly scalp DPC. People who gave samples had alopecia, were 18 to 70 years old, and were suitable for DPC.

This receptor was obtained from a woman aged 18-35 years with alopecia areata. Some clones in this sample may be carry-over from other donors' samples. V usage is TRBV6-5 and J usage is TRBJ1-1, with 7 nucleotides matching TRBD1. Sequencing was performed on whole blood, taken in connection with sensitization to the hapten diphenylcyclopropenone (DPC). CDR3 coding DNA: TGTGCCAGCAGTTACTCTACAGGGGCTGTTTGGGCCACTGAAGCTTTCTTT. Amino acids: CASSYSTGAVWATEAFF.